This T cell receptor (beta chain) was captured in a study of cytomegalovirus exposure and HLA in healthy donors. PCR was performed using 60 Vbeta and 13 Jbeta primers. The data were produced by immunoSEQ multiplex PCR, yet TCRdb's version contains in-frame clones alone and is incomplete. This repertoire shows 190,000 or so clones, over 75% found once; its top ten account for 0.08% to 0.1%. The specimen was PBMCs. The TCR sequence derives from a boy aged 2 to 9 in good health and CMV-seronegative.

CDR3 in amino acids: CASSLELTQPQHF. The DNA of the CDR3 is TGTGCCAGCAGCTTAGAGCTTACTCAGCCCCAGCATTTT. The V gene is TRBV7-2, the J gene TRBJ1-5; D remains ambiguous. CDR3 size: 13 residues. Trimming stripped 1 base from V and 6 bases from J, with 7 bases between. CDR1 and CDR2 (germline): SGHTA, FQGNSA. Variable domain in full (rest from reference TRBV7-2 and TRBJ1-5): GAGVSQSPSNKVTEKGKDVELRCDPISGHTALYWYRQSLGQGLEFLIYFQGNSAPDKSGLPSDRFSAERTGGSVSTLTIQRTQQEDSAVYLCASSLELTQPQHFGDGTRLSIL.